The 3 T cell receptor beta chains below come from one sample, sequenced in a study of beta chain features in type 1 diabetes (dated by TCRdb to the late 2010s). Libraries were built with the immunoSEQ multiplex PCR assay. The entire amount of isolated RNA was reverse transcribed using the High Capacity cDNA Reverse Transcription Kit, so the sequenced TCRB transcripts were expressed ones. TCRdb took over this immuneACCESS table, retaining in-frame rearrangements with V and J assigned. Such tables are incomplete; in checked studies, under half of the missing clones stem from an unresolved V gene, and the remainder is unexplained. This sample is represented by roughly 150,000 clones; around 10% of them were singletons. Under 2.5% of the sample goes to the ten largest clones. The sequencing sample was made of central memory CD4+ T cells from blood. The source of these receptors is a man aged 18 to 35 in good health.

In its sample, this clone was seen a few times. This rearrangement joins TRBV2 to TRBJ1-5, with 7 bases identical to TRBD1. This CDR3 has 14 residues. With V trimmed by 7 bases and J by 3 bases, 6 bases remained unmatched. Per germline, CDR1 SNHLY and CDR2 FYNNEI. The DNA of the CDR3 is TGTGCCAGCAACCTAAGGGGGCACAATCAGCCCCAGCATTTT. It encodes CASNLRGHNQPQHF.

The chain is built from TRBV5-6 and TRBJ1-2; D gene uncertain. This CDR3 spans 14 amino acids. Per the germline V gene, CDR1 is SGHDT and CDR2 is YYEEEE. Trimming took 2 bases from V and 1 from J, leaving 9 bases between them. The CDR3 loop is CASSLGRNNYGYTF. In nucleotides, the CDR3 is TGTGCCAGCAGCTTAGGACGAAATAACTATGGCTACACCTTC.

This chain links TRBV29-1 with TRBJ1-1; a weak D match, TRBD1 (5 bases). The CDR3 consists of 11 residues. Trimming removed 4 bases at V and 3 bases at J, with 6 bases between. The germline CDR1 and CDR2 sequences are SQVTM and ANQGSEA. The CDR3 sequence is CSVGGDTEAFF. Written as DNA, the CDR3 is TGCAGCGTTGGGGGGGACACTGAAGCTTTCTTT.